The following is a T cell receptor beta chain sequence with its context. The antigen is undetermined. Mouse names are used for the genes. CDR3 sequences, V/J genes, frequencies and template counts came from survey-depth TCRbeta sequencing. TCRdb's table, derived via immunoSEQ multiplex PCR, lists solely in-frame clones and lacks some. The table lists roughly 4,200 clones, around 43% of them singletons. This entry is derived from a study of tissue T cells after allogeneic stem cell transplantation. Study-level results: Alloreactivity or antigen specificity of tissue TCRs was not determined; some clones might be host cells. Only a limited share of tissue TCRs appeared in blood or spleen.

The time point was: mouse harvest day 14 after allogeneic transplant. Tail vein injection delivered 10^7 T-cell-depleted bone marrow cells and 10^6 splenic CD5+ T cells. The receptor was isolated from a female BALB/c mouse given C57BL/6 T cells with graft-versus-host disease after an allogeneic hematopoietic cell transplant. Material for sequencing was lymph node tissue.

CDR3 DNA (partial): TGTGCCAGCACAACTAGTCAAAACACCTTGTAC. It yields the protein CASTTSQNTLY. In full, the CDR3 is CASTTSQNTLYF. The J gene is TRBJ2-4, the V gene TRBV26; D is uncertain. Read data end 1 residue before the CDR3 end; the end is taken from the germline J gene. Trimming removed 7 bases at V and 0 bases at J, with 5 bases between. This CDR3 is built from 12 residues. Germline CDR1 KGHPV, CDR2 FQNQEV (reference sequence).